The subject of this entry is one TCR beta chain. The V gene's germline CDR1 is LGHDT and CDR2 YNNKEL (reference sequence). The CDR3 is 18 amino acids. The V and J ends lost 2 bases and 1 base, in that order; junction bases with no gene match: 7. The data are from a study of CD8 T cells in Susac syndrome. Sequencing of TCR beta, carried out with a high-throughput approach, was applied to CD8+ and CD4+ T cells from the blood. As controls, healthy donors matched for age and sex were used. TEMRA cells were FACS-enriched, while CD8+ and CD4+ T cells were negatively isolated. The RNA, roughly 0.45 to 1 ug, was put through reverse transcription using random hexamers. It was immunoSEQ multiplex PCR that amplified TCR beta CDR3 across 54 Vbeta and 13 Jbeta. MiXCR was run by TCRdb on the immunoSEQ multiplex PCR reads, yielding one entry per CDR3 protein. The sample lists 150,000 to 200,000 distinct CDR3 sequences, approximately 94% occurring once.

The material sequenced was CD4+ T cells from PBMCs. The TCR originated in a human donor in good health. The V gene is TRBV3-1, the J gene TRBJ2-1, with 11 bases identical to TRBD2. CDR3 residues: CASSQRATSGGSYNEQFF. CDR3 coding DNA: TGTGCCAGCAGCCAAAGGGCTACTAGCGGGGGTTCCTACAATGAGCAGTTCTTC.